What follows describes a single T cell receptor (beta chain). Its matching antigen is unknown. This specimen belongs to a study of cytomegalovirus exposure and HLA in healthy donors. In the study overall: A later analysis reported the same platform for the 110 or so validation repertoires and the roughly 700 first-cohort repertoires. Study-wide results and limits: A few of the chains that were CMV-associated were confirmed in vitro to be specific for CMV antigens. Listed as cytomegalovirus-associated were 150 to 200 TCR beta chains.

The germline V gene has CDR1 SGDLS and CDR2 YYNGEE. V was trimmed by 4 bases and J by 1 base, leaving 12 bases between them. The CDR3 loop spans 15 amino acids. Profiling relied on immunoSEQ multiplex PCR, and the TCRdb table lists in-frame clones only, not all of them. The sample contains tens of thousands of clones, under 95% of which appear only once. J is TRBJ1-5 and V is TRBV9; TRBD1 is a possible D gene (5 bases). The specimen was PBMCs. The TCR comes from a woman in her 30s in good health and CMV-seropositive. The CDR3 nucleotides are TGTGCCAGCAGCTCCTCGGGGGACAGCAATCAGCCCCAGCATTTT. Its translation is CASSSSGDSNQPQHF.